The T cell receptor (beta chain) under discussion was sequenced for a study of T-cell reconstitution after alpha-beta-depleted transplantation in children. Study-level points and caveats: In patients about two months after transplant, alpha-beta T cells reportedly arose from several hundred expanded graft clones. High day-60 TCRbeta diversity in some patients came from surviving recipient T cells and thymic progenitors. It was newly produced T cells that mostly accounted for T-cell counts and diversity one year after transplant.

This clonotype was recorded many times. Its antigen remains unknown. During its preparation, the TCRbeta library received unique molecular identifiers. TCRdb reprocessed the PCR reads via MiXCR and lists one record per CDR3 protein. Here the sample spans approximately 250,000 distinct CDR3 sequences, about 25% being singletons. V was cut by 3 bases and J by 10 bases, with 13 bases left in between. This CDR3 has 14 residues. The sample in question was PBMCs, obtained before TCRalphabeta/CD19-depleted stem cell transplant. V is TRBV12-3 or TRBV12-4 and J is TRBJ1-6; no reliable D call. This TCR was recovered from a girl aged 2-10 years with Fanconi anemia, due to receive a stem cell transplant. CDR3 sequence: CASSFSGAESPLHF. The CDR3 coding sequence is TGTGCCAGCAGTTTTTCAGGAGCGGAGTCACCCCTCCACTTT.